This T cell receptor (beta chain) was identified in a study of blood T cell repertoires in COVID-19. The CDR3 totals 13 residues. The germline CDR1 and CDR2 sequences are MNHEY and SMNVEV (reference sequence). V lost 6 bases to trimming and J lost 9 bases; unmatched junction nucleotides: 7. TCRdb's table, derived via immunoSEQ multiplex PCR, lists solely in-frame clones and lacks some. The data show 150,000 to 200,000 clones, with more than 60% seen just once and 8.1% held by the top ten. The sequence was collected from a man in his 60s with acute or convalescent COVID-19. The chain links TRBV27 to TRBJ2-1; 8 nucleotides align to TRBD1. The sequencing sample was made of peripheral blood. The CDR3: CASRESGGFEQFF. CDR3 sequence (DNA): TGTGCCAGCAGGGAATCAGGGGGCTTTGAGCAGTTCTTC.